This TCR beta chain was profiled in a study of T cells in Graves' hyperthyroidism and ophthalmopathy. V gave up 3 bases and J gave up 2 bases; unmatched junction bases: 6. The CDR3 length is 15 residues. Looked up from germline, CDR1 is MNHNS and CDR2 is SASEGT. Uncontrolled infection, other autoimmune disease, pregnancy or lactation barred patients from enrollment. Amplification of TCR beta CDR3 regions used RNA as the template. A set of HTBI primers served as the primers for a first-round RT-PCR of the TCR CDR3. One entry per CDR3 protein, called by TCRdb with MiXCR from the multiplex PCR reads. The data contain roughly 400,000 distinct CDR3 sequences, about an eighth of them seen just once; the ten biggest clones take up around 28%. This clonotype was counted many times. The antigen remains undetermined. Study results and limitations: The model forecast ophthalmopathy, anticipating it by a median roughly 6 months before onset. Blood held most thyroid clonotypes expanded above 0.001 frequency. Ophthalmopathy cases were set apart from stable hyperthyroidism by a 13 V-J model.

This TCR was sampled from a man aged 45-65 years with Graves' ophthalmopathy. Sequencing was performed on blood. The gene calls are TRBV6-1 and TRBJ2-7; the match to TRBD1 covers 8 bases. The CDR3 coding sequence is TGTGCCAGCAGTGAGGGCGAGACAGGGGCCTACGAGCAGTACTTC. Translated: CASSEGETGAYEQYF.